One sample yielded the 25 T cell receptor beta chains listed below, sequenced in a study of Graves' ophthalmopathy and Graves' hyperthyroidism. RNA transcripts served as template for amplifying TCR beta CDR3 sequences. An opening RT-PCR round employed HTBI primers and preceded a second-round multiplex PCR. TCRdb re-called the multiplex PCR reads with MiXCR, one entry per CDR3 protein. In the table there are about 1.2 million distinct CDR3 sequences, less than 45% of which are singletons. The sequenced sample consisted of peripheral blood or thyroid tissue (not recorded which). These receptors came from an adult man with Graves' hyperthyroidism.

This chain joins TRBV28 and TRBJ1-4; D possibly corresponds to TRBD1 (5 bases). Germline V gene lookup returns CDR1 MDHEN and CDR2 SYDVKM. The CDR3 runs 15 residues. Trimming shortened V by 5 bases and J by 5 bases, and 15 bases separated the two germline ends. The CDR3 region has the DNA TGTGCCAGCAGTGGTCCGACAGCGGCGAATGAAAAACTGTTTTTT. Protein: CASSGPTAANEKLFF.

This clonotype was observed a single time. Being one base from a much bigger clone, this may be a read error. The chain recombines TRBV14 with TRBJ2-5, with TRBD2 identical over 10 bases. The CDR3 covers 16 residues. Looked up from germline, CDR1 is SGHDN and CDR2 is FVKESK. For the CDR3, the DNA is TGTGCCAGCAGCCAAGTCCCTAGCGGGGGCAGAGAGATCCAGTACTTC. Encoded protein: CASSQVPSGGREIQYF.

The gene calls are TRBV7-2 and TRBJ1-2; 10 bases match TRBD1. The CDR3 totals 14 residues. V gave up 7 bases and J gave up 5 bases; unmatched junction bases: 7. Looked up from germline, CDR1 is SGHTA and CDR2 is FQGNSA. The CDR3 DNA sequence: TGTGCCAGCATCAGACAGGGGGCGCGATATGGCTACACCTTC. The encoded protein is CASIRQGARYGYTF.

As concerns this clonotype: A read error is likely, as this CDR3 ends without the conserved phenylalanine or tryptophan. CDR3 protein: CASSSMGGDQPQHL. The CDR3 DNA follows: TGTGCCAGCAGCTCCATGGGGGGTGATCAGCCCCAGCATCTT. This chain links TRBV7-2 with TRBJ1-5, with a tentative D call TRBD1 (5 bases). The germline gives CDR1 SGHTA, CDR2 FQGNSA. V lost 4 bases to trimming and J lost 5 bases, with 12 bases between them. This CDR3 spans 14 amino acids.

As regards this clonotype: The conserved phenylalanine or tryptophan is not found at the CDR3 terminus, so this likely reflects a read error. The DNA is left out, because the CDR3 cannot be placed on it with certainty; the CDR3 is given as TCRdb lists it. This chain connects TRBV20-1 to TRBJ2-5; TRBD2 is taken as the D call from the table, unchecked against the DNA. From germline, CDR1 is DFQATT and CDR2 SNEGSKA (reference sequence). The CDR3 length equals 12 residues, ends included. The CDR3 loop reads CSAIGSGRARSY.

The table lists this clonotype with many counts. The chain recombines TRBV2 with TRBJ1-6, with D uncertain. Trimming took off 0 bases at V and 9 bases at J, with 18 bases between the two ends. Germline V gene sequence: CDR1 SNHLY, CDR2 FYNNEI. The CDR3 extends over 17 amino acids. The CDR3 region has the DNA TGTGCCAGCAGTGAAGCGCTTGGTCCGGGTGGCGGTTCACCCCTCCACTTT. Its protein product is CASSEALGPGGGSPLHF.

Notes on this clonotype: This clone may be a read error of a much larger clone one base away. This chain connects TRBV7-2 to TRBJ2-7, with no clear D. Germline CDR1 is SGHTA and CDR2 is FQGNSA. This CDR3 has 13 residues. CDR3 bases: TGTGCCAACAGCTTATTATCCTCCTCGAATCAGTACTTC. Protein product: CANSLLSSSNQYF.

Ten or more counts support this clonotype. The V gene is TRBV10-2, the J gene TRBJ1-1, with a tentative D call TRBD1 (5 bases). CDR3 length: 15 amino acids. V was trimmed by 2 bases and J by 5 bases, leaving 15 bases between them. The germline V gene has CDR1 WSHSY and CDR2 SAAADI. The CDR3 DNA follows: TGCGCCAGCAGTGAGCCTGGGACGCAAGGAACTGAAGCTTTCTTT. It specifies CASSEPGTQGTEAFF.

This chain links TRBV5-8 with TRBJ2-5; 8 positions match TRBD2. Germline values: CDR1 SGHTS, CDR2 YDEGEE. The CDR3 loop spans 16 amino acids. After removal of 4 bases from V and 0 bases from J, the junction contained 8 bases not matched to a gene. CDR3 sequence: CASSRSGTLYQETQYF. The CDR3 nucleotides read TGTGCCAGCAGCCGTAGCGGGACCCTGTACCAAGAGACCCAGTACTTC.

This clonotype has at least ten counts. V is TRBV7-9 and J is TRBJ1-4; no clear D. V was trimmed by 5 bases and J by 8 bases, leaving 15 bases between them. CDR1 and CDR2 (germline): SEHNR, FQNEAQ (reference sequence). This CDR3 is 14 amino acids long. DNA for the CDR3: TGTGCCAGCAGCACCCTCGTGGCAGACGAAAAACTGTTTTTT. It encodes CASSTLVADEKLFF.

This clonotype was counted between two and nine times. CDR3: CSVVLADITGELFF. For the CDR3, the DNA is TGCAGCGTGGTACTAGCGGACATCACCGGGGAGCTGTTTTTT. The rearrangement uses TRBV29-1 and TRBJ2-2; 8 nucleotides line up with TRBD2. V lost 6 bases and J lost 4; bases outside the gene matches: 7. The CDR3 consists of 14 residues. Germline loops: CDR1 SQVTM, CDR2 ANQGSEA.

This clonotype was seen just once. V and J are TRBV24-1 and TRBJ2-3, with D perhaps matching TRBD1 (6 bases). Trimming left V 5 bases short and J 5 bases short, with 10 bases between. The CDR3 consists of 13 residues. Germline V lookup: CDR1 KGHDR, CDR2 SFDVKD. In DNA, the CDR3 is TGTGCCACCAGTGCAGGGGTCGTAGATACGCAGTATTTT. This sequence encodes CATSAGVVDTQYF.

This clonotype occurred once. The chain couples TRBV7-9 to TRBJ1-2; D call uncertain. The V gene's germline CDR1 is SEHNR and CDR2 FQNEAQ (reference sequence). This CDR3 region has 15 residues. The V end lost 1 base, the J end lost 4 bases, and 13 bases lay between the germline ends. CDR3 nucleotide sequence: TGTGCCAGCAGCTTAGGGACTGAACCCGTCTATGGCTACACCTTC. It codes for CASSLGTEPVYGYTF.

The CDR3: CAISEPLGGETEAFF. DNA of the CDR3: TGTGCCATCAGTGAGCCGTTGGGAGGGGAAACTGAAGCTTTCTTT. The chain recombines TRBV10-3 with TRBJ1-1; D may be TRBD1 (5 bases). V lost 2 bases to trimming and J lost 5 bases, with 15 bases between them. The CDR3 runs 15 residues. The germline CDR1 and CDR2 sequences are ENHRY and SYGVKD.

The table lists this clonotype with many counts. This chain's CDR3 is CASSFHRGTQYF. The DNA for the CDR3 is TGTGCCAGCAGCTTTCACAGGGGGACCCAGTACTTC. J is TRBJ2-5 and V is TRBV13; TRBD1 matches at 7 bases. The CDR3 has 12 amino acids. With 3 bases clipped from V and 7 bases from J, the junction kept 2 bases outside the gene matches. Germline CDR1 PRHDT, CDR2 FYEKMQ (reference sequence).

On this clonotype: This may be a read error, as it is one base from a much larger clone. The genes are TRBV7-8 and TRBJ2-7; possible D gene TRBD1, 5 bases. The CDR3 length is 15 residues. Germline-derived CDR1 and CDR2 are SGHVS and FQNEAQ. The CDR3, as DNA: TGTGCCGGCAGCTCAAACGATAAGGGGTCCTACGAGCAGTACTTC. Translated: CAGSSNDKGSYEQYF.

This clonotype was picked up a small number of times. The rearrangement links TRBV5-1 to TRBJ2-5, with D unclear. CDR3 length: 12 amino acids. V was shortened by 2 bases and J by 5 bases, with 7 bases between the two germline ends. Germline assignment: CDR1 SGHRS and CDR2 YFSETQ. CDR3 nucleotides: TGCGCCAGCAGCTTCCAGAGTGAGACCCAGTACTTC. It codes for CASSFQSETQYF.

J is TRBJ1-1 and V is TRBV4-3; 7 nucleotides match TRBD1. The germline CDR1 and CDR2 sequences are LGHNA and YSLEER. The ends lost 6 bases at V and 1 base at J; junction bases unmatched: 11. CDR3 length: 16 amino acids. This CDR3 reads CASSQTGYRGNTEAFF. The DNA of the CDR3 is TGCGCCAGCAGTCAAACAGGATACAGGGGGAACACTGAAGCTTTCTTT.

This clonotype was seen at least ten times. The chain uses TRBV12-3 or TRBV12-4 and TRBJ2-7; D not resolved. The CDR3 sequence is 13 residues long. Trimming removed 6 bases from V and 2 bases from J, with 11 bases in between. CDR3 in amino acids: CASSLASTYEQYF. CDR3 coding DNA: TGTGCCAGCAGCCTCGCCTCTACCTACGAGCAGTACTTC.

The chain has TRBV20-1 and TRBJ1-3; D may be TRBD1 (6 bases). There are 16 residues in the CDR3. The V and J ends lost 3 bases and 4 bases respectively, with 19 bases between them. From germline, CDR1 is DFQATT and CDR2 SNEGSKA (reference sequence). CDR3 bases: TGCAGTGCTAGCCCTCCCAGGGGTACGGGGGGAAACACCATATATTTT. It yields the protein CSASPPRGTGGNTIYF.

Concerning this clonotype itself: A single base separates this from a much larger clone, so it may be a read error. The chain employs TRBV9 and TRBJ2-7; D could derive from TRBD1 or TRBD2 (8 bases each). Looked up from germline, CDR1 is SGDLS and CDR2 is YYNGEE. The germline V and J ends were trimmed by 3 bases and 3 bases, with 25 bases remaining between them. The CDR3 runs to 18 residues. CDR3 coding DNA: TGTGCCAGCAGCGCGGGACCGGGGGGGACAGGTCCCAACTACGAGCAGTACTTC. Its translation is CASSAGPGGTGPNYEQYF.

At least ten counts were recorded for this clonotype. The rearrangement uses TRBV19 and TRBJ1-5; D gene unclear. Germline V gives CDR1 LNHDA, CDR2 SQIVND (reference sequence). CDR3 length: 17 amino acids. Trimming took 3 bases from V and 0 from J, leaving 15 bases between them. CDR3 region: CASSISIGISSNQPQHF. The CDR3 coding sequence is TGTGCCAGTAGTATTTCTATCGGGATCTCTAGCAATCAGCCCCAGCATTTT.

This clonotype was picked up one time. V is TRBV7-2 and J is TRBJ1-1; D ambiguous. Germline V gene sequence: CDR1 SGHTA, CDR2 FQGNSA. The germline V and J ends were trimmed by 5 bases and 0 bases, with 10 bases remaining between them. This CDR3 contains 14 residues. The CDR3 region has the DNA TGTGCCAGCAGCCTAAAATTGGTGAACACTGAAGCTTTCTTT. Translation: CASSLKLVNTEAFF.

The V and J genes are TRBV6-6 and TRBJ1-2, with a weak D call TRBD1 (6 bases). The CDR3 runs to 16 residues. V was cut by 0 bases and J by 4 bases, with 15 bases left in between. Germline V gene data show CDR1 as MNHNY and CDR2 as SVGAGI (reference sequence). CDR3 loop: CASSYSKGGRIYGYTF. The DNA of the CDR3 is TGTGCCAGCAGTTACTCGAAGGGGGGACGAATCTATGGCTACACCTTC.

This clonotype showed up many times. The chain uses TRBV11-2 and TRBJ2-6; D gene ambiguous. Looked up from germline, CDR1 is SGHAT and CDR2 is FQNNGV. CDR3 length: 13 amino acids. V was shortened by 10 bases and J by 3 bases, with 10 bases between the two germline ends. CDR3 loop: CAILRNGANVLTF. The CDR3 coding sequence is TGTGCCATCTTAAGGAATGGGGCCAACGTCCTGACTTTC. Together with reference TRBV11-2 and TRBJ2-6, the CDR3 gives the full variable domain: EAGVAQSPRYKIIEKRQSVAFWCNPISGHATLYWYQQILGQGPKLLIQFQNNGVVDDSQLPKDRFSAERLKGVDSTLKIQPAKLEDSAVYLCAILRNGANVLTFGAGSRLTVL.